The clone carrying this T cell receptor (beta chain) was picked up a small number of times. Its specificity is not known. The data were obtained in a study of CD8 T cells in ankylosing spondylitis. Regarding the study as a whole: Several of the motif variants were reported before in synovial fluid and blood from reactive arthritis. Ankylosing spondylitis blood seemed to carry a telltale TCR beta motif made of several highly homologous variants. Reportedly, matched ankylosing spondylitis synovial fluid was significantly enriched for disease-linked clones.

The CDR3 spans 15 residues. Between the trimmed V and J ends, which lost 0 bases and 6 bases, there was a span of 12 bases. In germline, CDR1 is LGHDT, CDR2 YNNKEL (reference sequence). By quantitative 5'-RACE with molecular barcodes, the TCR beta libraries were made. Each CDR3 protein is one row after TCRdb ran MiXCR on the 5' RACE reads. Of about 800,000 distinct CDR3 sequences listed, about an eighth are singletons. Sequenced sample: blood, either unsorted or a sorted T cell fraction (not recorded which). The TCR comes from a male donor with ankylosing spondylitis. The chain joins TRBV3-1 to TRBJ2-1; D ambiguous. The CDR3 spells CASSQDWQESNEQFF. The CDR3 DNA reads as TGTGCCAGCAGCCAAGATTGGCAGGAGAGCAATGAGCAGTTCTTC.